This entry describes one T cell receptor beta chain. The sample originates from a study of control samples from healthy donors and cancer patients. The CDR3 has 14 residues. Germline lookup yields CDR1 GTSNPN and CDR2 SVGIG (reference sequence). V lost 4 bases, J lost 4 bases, and 16 bases lay in between. Measured with immunoSEQ multiplex PCR; TCRdb has only the in-frame clones, and not every one. The sample holds about 120,000 clones; more than 75% are singletons and the top ten take around an eighth. The specimen was blood. This sequence was found in a man aged 25 to 40 in good health. V and J are TRBV30 and TRBJ1-1; D unclear. The CDR3 DNA follows: TGTGCCTGGACTCTGACTGCGGAGGGCACTGAAGCTTTCTTT. As protein: CAWTLTAEGTEAFF.